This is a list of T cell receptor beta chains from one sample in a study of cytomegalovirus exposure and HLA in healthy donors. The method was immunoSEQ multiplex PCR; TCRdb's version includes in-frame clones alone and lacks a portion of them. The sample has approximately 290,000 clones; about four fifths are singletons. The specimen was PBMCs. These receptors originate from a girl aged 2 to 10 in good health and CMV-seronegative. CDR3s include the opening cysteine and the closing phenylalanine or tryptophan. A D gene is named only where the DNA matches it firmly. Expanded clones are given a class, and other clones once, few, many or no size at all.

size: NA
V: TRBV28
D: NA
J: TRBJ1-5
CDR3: CAVIREDGNQPQHF
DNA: TGTGCCGTAATCAGAGAGGATGGCAATCAGCCCCAGCATTTT

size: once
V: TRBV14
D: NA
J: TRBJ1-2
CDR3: CASSQRTVNNYGYTF
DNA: TGTGCCAGCAGCCAGAGGACAGTTAATAACTATGGCTACACCTTC

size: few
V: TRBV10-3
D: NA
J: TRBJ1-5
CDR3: CAISESSQPQHF
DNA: TGTGCCATCAGTGAGTCCAGTCAGCCCCAGCATTTT

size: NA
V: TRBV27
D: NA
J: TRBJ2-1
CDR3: CASSPGLAHEQFF
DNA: TGTGCCAGCAGTCCCGGGCTAGCTCATGAGCAGTTCTTC

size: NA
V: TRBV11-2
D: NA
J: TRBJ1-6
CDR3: CASSLGGRGSPLHF
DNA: TGTGCCAGCAGCTTAGGGGGGAGGGGCTCACCCCTCCACTTT

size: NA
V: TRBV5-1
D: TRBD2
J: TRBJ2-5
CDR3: CASSPGSLAGGETQYF
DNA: TGCGCCAGCAGCCCCGGGTCCCTAGCGGGAGGGGAGACCCAGTACTTC

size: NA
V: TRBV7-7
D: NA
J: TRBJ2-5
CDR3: CASSATTQETQYF
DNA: TGTGCCAGCAGCGCGACAACGCAAGAGACCCAGTACTTC

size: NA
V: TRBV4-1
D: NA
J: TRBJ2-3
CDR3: CASSQGRYTDTQYF
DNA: TGCGCCAGCAGCCAAGGGAGATACACAGATACGCAGTATTTT

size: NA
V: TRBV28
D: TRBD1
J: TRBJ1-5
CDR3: CASSSGQGGNQPQHF
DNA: TGTGCCAGCAGCTCCGGACAGGGGGGCAATCAGCCCCAGCATTTT

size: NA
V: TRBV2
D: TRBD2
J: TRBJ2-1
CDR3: CASSGTSAAGNEQFF
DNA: TGTGCCAGCAGTGGGACTAGCGCTGCCGGGAATGAGCAGTTCTTC

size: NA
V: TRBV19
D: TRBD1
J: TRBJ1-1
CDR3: CASSIERTGLTFF
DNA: TGTGCCAGTAGTATAGAACGGACAGGTTTGACTTTCTTT

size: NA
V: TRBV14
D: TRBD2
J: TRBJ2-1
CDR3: CASSSLAGAYNEQFF
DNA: TGTGCCAGCAGCTCGCTAGCGGGAGCCTACAATGAGCAGTTCTTC

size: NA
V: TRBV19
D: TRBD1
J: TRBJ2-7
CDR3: CASSLADRVTYEQYF
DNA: TGTGCCAGTAGCTTAGCCGACAGGGTAACCTACGAGCAGTACTTC

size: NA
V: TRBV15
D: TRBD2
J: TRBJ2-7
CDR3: CATSPRPRLAGFYEQYF
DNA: TGTGCCACCAGCCCCAGGCCCCGACTAGCGGGGTTCTACGAGCAGTACTTC

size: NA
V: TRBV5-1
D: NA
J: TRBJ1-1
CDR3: CASSSGTRRGAFF
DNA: TGCGCCAGCAGCTCGGGAACCCGGAGGGGAGCTTTCTTT

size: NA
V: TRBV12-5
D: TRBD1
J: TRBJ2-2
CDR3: CASGFGQGKYTGELFF
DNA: TGTGCTAGTGGTTTCGGACAGGGAAAGTACACCGGGGAGCTGTTTTTT

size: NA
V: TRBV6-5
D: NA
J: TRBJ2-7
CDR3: CASSYTNPGSYEQYF
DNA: TGTGCCAGCAGTTACACTAACCCTGGGTCCTACGAGCAGTACTTC

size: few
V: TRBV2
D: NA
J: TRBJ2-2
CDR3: CASSETAGELFF
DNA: TGTGCCAGCAGTGAAACGGCCGGGGAGCTGTTTTTT

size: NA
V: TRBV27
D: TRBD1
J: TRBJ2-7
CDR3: CASSLDRAWDEQYF
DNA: TGTGCCAGCAGTCTAGACAGGGCATGGGACGAGCAGTACTTC

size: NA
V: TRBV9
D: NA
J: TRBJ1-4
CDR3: CASSLYRGENEKLFF
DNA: TGTGCCAGCAGCCTCTACCGGGGGGAAAATGAAAAACTGTTTTTT